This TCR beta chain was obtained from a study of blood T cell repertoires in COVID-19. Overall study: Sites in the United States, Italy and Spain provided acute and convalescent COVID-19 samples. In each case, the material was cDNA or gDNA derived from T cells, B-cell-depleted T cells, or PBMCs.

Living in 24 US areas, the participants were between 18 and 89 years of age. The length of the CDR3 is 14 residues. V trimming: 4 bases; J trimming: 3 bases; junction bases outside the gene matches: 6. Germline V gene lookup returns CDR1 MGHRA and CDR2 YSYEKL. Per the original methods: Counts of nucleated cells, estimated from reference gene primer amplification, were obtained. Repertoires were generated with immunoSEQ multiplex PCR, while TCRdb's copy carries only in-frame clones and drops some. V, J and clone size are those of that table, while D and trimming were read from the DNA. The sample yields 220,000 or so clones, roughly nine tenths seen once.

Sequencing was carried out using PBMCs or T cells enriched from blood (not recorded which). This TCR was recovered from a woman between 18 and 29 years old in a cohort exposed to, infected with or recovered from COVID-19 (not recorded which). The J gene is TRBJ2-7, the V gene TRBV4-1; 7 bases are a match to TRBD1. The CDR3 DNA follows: TGCGCCAGCAGCCCCGGACAGGCTCACTACGAGCAGTACTTC. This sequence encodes CASSPGQAHYEQYF.